These 22 T cell receptor beta chains were all obtained from the same sample, sequenced in a study of T cells after yellow fever vaccination. TCRdb recomputed calls from the 5' RACE reads with MiXCR, one row per CDR3 protein. The sample yields approximately 510,000 distinct CDR3 sequences, around a fifth seen once. Sequenced here: PBMCs, sampled roughly 23 days after the first yellow fever vaccination. Receptors were obtained from a man younger than 35 who received the YFV17D yellow fever vaccine.

The chain couples TRBV10-3 to TRBJ1-4; tentative D call: TRBD1 (5 bases). Per germline, CDR1 ENHRY and CDR2 SYGVKD. Trimming removed 4 bases from V and 7 bases from J, with 13 bases in between. CDR3 length: 14 amino acids. Written as DNA, the CDR3 is TGTGCCATCAGTGGAACCGGACATAGTGAAAAACTGTTTTTT. Its translation: CAISGTGHSEKLFF.

At least ten counts were recorded for this clonotype. V and J are TRBV7-3 and TRBJ1-5; no firm D call. Germline V gene data show CDR1 as SGHTA and CDR2 as FQGTGA. CDR3 length: 16 amino acids. V was clipped by 3 bases and J by 1 base, with 13 bases between them. In nucleotides, the CDR3 is TGTGCCAGCAGCTTGAAGGGCATCTTGAGCAATCAGCCCCAGCATTTT. Amino acid sequence: CASSLKGILSNQPQHF. Looking up the rest from reference TRBV7-3 and TRBJ1-5 gives the full variable domain: GAGVSQTPSNKVTEKGKYVELRCDPISGHTALYWYRQSLGQGPEFLIYFQGTGAADDSGLPNDRFFAVRPEGSVSTLKIQRTERGDSAVYLCASSLKGILSNQPQHFGDGTRLSIL.

The chain uses TRBV7-3 and TRBJ2-1; 8 bases are shared with TRBD2. The CDR3 extends over 16 amino acids. The J segment lost 7 bases and the V segment lost 3 bases, leaving 11 bases of the junction unmatched. Germline CDR1 SGHTA, CDR2 FQGTGA. The CDR3 protein is CASSFVGGAGRNEQFF. The CDR3 DNA is TGTGCCAGCAGCTTTGTCGGGGGGGCAGGAAGGAATGAGCAGTTCTTC.

The V call is TRBV6-5, the J call TRBJ1-5; D possibly corresponds to TRBD1 (5 bases). The CDR3 loop spans 14 amino acids. V gave up 7 bases and J gave up 4 bases, with 14 bases separating them. Germline-derived CDR1 and CDR2 are MNHEY and SVGAGI. The DNA of the CDR3 is TGTGCCAGCAAACCGGGACGGCTAAATCAGCCCCAGCATTTT. Amino acids: CASKPGRLNQPQHF.

The chain employs TRBV5-1 and TRBJ2-7; TRBD1 matches at 7 bases. CDR1 SGHRS and CDR2 YFSETQ come from the germline V gene. CDR3 length equals 14 residues. Trimming cost V 3 bases and J 3 bases; bases outside gene matches: 6. CDR3 region: CASSYNRQGYEQYF. CDR3 bases: TGCGCCAGCAGCTACAACCGACAGGGCTACGAGCAGTACTTC. Drawing the rest from reference TRBV5-1 and TRBJ2-7, the complete variable domain is KAGVTQTPRYLIKTRGQQVTLSCSPISGHRSVSWYQQTPGQGLQFLFEYFSETQRNKGNFPGRFSGRQFSNSRSEMNVSTLELGDSALYLCASSYNRQGYEQYFGPGTRLTVT.

V gene TRBV15 combines with J gene TRBJ1-5; D is ambiguous. Trimming pared 1 base from V and 1 base from J, leaving 11 bases between. There are 16 residues in the CDR3. Per the germline V gene, CDR1 is LNHNV and CDR2 is YYDKDF (reference sequence). In nucleotides, the CDR3 is TGTGCCACCAGCAGAGGATGGGGTTCGAGCAATCAGCCCCAGCATTTT. Translation: CATSRGWGSSNQPQHF.

This clonotype was detected only a few times. The chain employs TRBV20-1 and TRBJ1-2; the D is unclear. Deletions cut 0 bases from V and 10 bases from J, with 12 bases between. There are 12 residues in the CDR3. Germline assignment: CDR1 DFQATT and CDR2 SNEGSKA (reference sequence). The CDR3 bases are TGCAGTGCTAGAGATTCCGGGGTCTACTACACCTTC. Translation gives CSARDSGVYYTF.

The rearrangement joins TRBV5-1 to TRBJ2-2; D is ambiguous. Between the trimmed V and J ends, which lost 2 bases and 4 bases, there was a span of 9 bases. Germline lookup yields CDR1 SGHRS and CDR2 YFSETQ. The length of the CDR3 is 14 residues. The chain's CDR3 is CASSFLGTTGELFF. Here the CDR3 DNA reads TGCGCCAGCAGCTTTCTGGGAACCACCGGGGAGCTGTTTTTT.

This sequence joins TRBV20-1 and TRBJ1-1; D remains ambiguous. The germline V gene has CDR1 DFQATT and CDR2 SNEGSKA (reference sequence). Trimming cost V 1 base and J 4 bases, with 22 bases left between them. This CDR3 region has 17 residues. CDR3 in DNA: TGCAGTGCTAGAGCGGGCAGGCTGGGTGTTTATGGCACTGAAGCTTTCTTT. As protein: CSARAGRLGVYGTEAFF.

CDR3: CASRERTDTRYEQYF. CDR3 bases: TGTGCCAGCAGGGAGCGGACGGATACGAGGTACGAGCAGTACTTC. V and J are TRBV7-2 and TRBJ2-7; tentatively, D is TRBD2 (5 bases). The length of the CDR3 is 15 residues. V was cut by 6 bases and J by 4 bases, with 19 bases left in between. From germline, CDR1 is SGHTA and CDR2 FQGNSA.

The chain recombines TRBV11-1 with TRBJ2-1; D ambiguous. Germline V lookup: CDR1 SGHAT, CDR2 FQDESV (reference sequence). The ends were cut back, 1 base at V and 4 bases at J, with 8 bases in the middle. The CDR3 is 14 residues long. This CDR3 reads CASSLGGQYNEQFF. For the CDR3, the DNA is TGTGCCAGCAGCTTAGGAGGCCAATACAATGAGCAGTTCTTC.

This clonotype has just a few counts. The chain employs TRBV7-9 and TRBJ2-3; D is uncertain. The V end was cut by 5 bases, the J end by 6 bases, with 6 bases between. CDR1 and CDR2 from the germline V gene are SEHNR and FQNEAQ (reference sequence). This CDR3 spans 11 amino acids. CDR3 sequence (DNA): TGTGCCAGCAGCCGGATGGATACGCAGTATTTT. Translation: CASSRMDTQYF.

V gene TRBV30 combines with J gene TRBJ2-1; D is possibly TRBD1 (5 bases). The V gene lost 3 bases and the J gene lost 7 bases, with 13 bases spanning the gap. The length of the CDR3 is 13 residues. Germline V gene data show CDR1 as GTSNPN and CDR2 as SVGIG (reference sequence). The CDR3 DNA is TGTGCCTGGAGCCCCGACTCAGGGAATGAGCAGTTCTTC. Its protein product is CAWSPDSGNEQFF. Together with reference TRBV30 and TRBJ2-1, the CDR3 gives the full variable domain: SQTIHQWPATLVQPVGSPLSLECTVEGTSNPNLYWYRQAAGRGLQLLFYSVGIGQISSEVPQNLSASRPQDRQFILSSKKLLLSDSGFYLCAWSPDSGNEQFFGPGTRLTVL.

The J gene is TRBJ2-5, the V gene TRBV27; TRBD2 matches at 9 bases. The CDR3 extends over 15 amino acids. CDR1 MNHEY and CDR2 SMNVEV come from the germline V gene (reference sequence). V trimming: 4 bases; J trimming: 1 base; junction bases outside the gene matches: 4. Here the CDR3 DNA reads TGTGCCAGCAGTTCCCTACTAGCGGGCCAAGAGACCCAGTACTTC. Protein product: CASSSLLAGQETQYF.

This clonotype was counted between two and nine times. The CDR3 loop reads CASSLTGVVAGELFF. The DNA of the CDR3 is TGTGCCAGCAGCTTAACAGGGGTCGTTGCCGGGGAGCTGTTTTTT. The chain couples TRBV7-2 to TRBJ2-2, with 7 bases matching TRBD1. Germline CDR1 reads SGHTA; CDR2 reads FQGNSA. V gave up 2 bases and J gave up 6 bases; unmatched junction bases: 6. The CDR3 is 15 amino acids.

V is TRBV4-2 and J is TRBJ2-2; 7 nucleotides align to TRBD2. This CDR3 region has 16 residues. Germline lookup yields CDR1 LGHNA and CDR2 YNFKEQ. V lost 0 bases and J lost 7; bases outside the gene matches: 8. The CDR3 nucleotides are TGTGCCAGCAGCCAAGACTTGGGGGGGGGAGGCGGGGAGCTGTTTTTT. Amino acid sequence: CASSQDLGGGGGELFF.

This clonotype was seen more than once but under ten times. The J gene is TRBJ2-5, the V gene TRBV5-1, with D possibly matching TRBD1 (6 bases). Between the trimmed V and J ends, which lost 0 bases and 4 bases, there was a span of 10 bases. Germline assignment: CDR1 SGHRS and CDR2 YFSETQ. This CDR3 spans 14 amino acids. CDR3 residues: CASSLDRAVETQYF. CDR3 DNA sequence: TGCGCCAGCAGCTTGGACAGGGCGGTAGAGACCCAGTACTTC.

This clonotype appeared a few times. V is TRBV7-8 and J is TRBJ1-2, with unresolved D. Germline lookup yields CDR1 SGHVS and CDR2 FQNEAQ. This CDR3 comprises 12 residues. Trimming shortened V by 3 bases and J by 3 bases, and 5 bases separated the two germline ends. CDR3 DNA sequence: TGTGCCAGCAGCTTTACGCACTATGGCTACACCTTC. Translating it yields CASSFTHYGYTF.

The chain recombines TRBV7-8 with TRBJ2-5; no definite D call. The CDR3 has 17 amino acids. Deletions cut 5 bases from V and 0 bases from J, with 19 bases between. In germline, CDR1 is SGHVS, CDR2 FQNEAQ. The DNA of the CDR3 is TGTGCCAGCAGCACCGGACGATCGCAAATATACCAAGAGACCCAGTACTTC. It encodes CASSTGRSQIYQETQYF.

This clonotype was found a few times. The chain joins TRBV5-1 to TRBJ2-5, with unresolved D. The CDR3 spans 13 residues. Germline CDR1 is SGHRS and CDR2 is YFSETQ. The V end was cut by 3 bases, the J end by 0 bases, with 6 bases between. CDR3 in amino acids: CASSYRYQETQYF. CDR3 bases: TGCGCCAGCAGCTACCGGTACCAAGAGACCCAGTACTTC.

V is TRBV12-3 or TRBV12-4 and J is TRBJ2-5; TRBD2 is a possible D gene (7 bases). With 7 bases removed from V and 4 bases from J, the gap between germline ends came to 16 bases. The CDR3 covers 14 residues. The CDR3, as DNA: TGTGCCAGCAAACTTGGGGGGGGGCGAGAGACCCAGTACTTC. Translated, it gives CASKLGGGRETQYF.

This clonotype was detected only a few times. The genes are TRBV7-2 and TRBJ2-1, with D tentatively TRBD1 (6 bases). There are 15 residues in the CDR3. Germline V gives CDR1 SGHTA, CDR2 FQGNSA. V was trimmed by 3 bases and J by 2 bases, leaving 11 bases between them. The CDR3 reads CASSFTRGTYNEQFF. As DNA, the CDR3 is TGTGCCAGCAGCTTTACGAGGGGGACCTACAATGAGCAGTTCTTC.